The entry below gives a single T cell receptor beta chain sequence along with its context. The antigen is undetermined. The cDNA had a unique molecular identifier and a template-switch universal primer site. TCRdb reanalysed the 5' RACE reads using MiXCR and keeps one entry per CDR3 protein. The sample yields about 240,000 distinct CDR3 sequences, approximately 8% seen once. This sample stems from a study of identical twins. Study-wide findings and caveats: With abundant cord blood beta clonotypes, insertions were fewer; memory repertoires showed no such pattern.

Germline CDR1 is LNHDA and CDR2 is SQIVND (reference sequence). V dropped 3 bases and J dropped 0; count of bases not matched to a gene: 0. This CDR3 is built from 16 residues. These data were likewise used in another study, on yellow fever vaccine responses in identical twins.

The chain combines TRBV19 with TRBJ2-2; 11 bases fit TRBD2. What was sequenced was CD8+ T cells sorted from blood. The receptor comes from a woman aged 18-29 years in good health. CDR3: CASSMGLAANTGELFF. The CDR3 DNA reads as TGTGCCAGTAGTATGGGACTAGCGGCGAACACCGGGGAGCTGTTTTTT. Combining the CDR3 with reference TRBV19 and TRBJ2-2 gives the whole variable domain DGGITQSPKYLFRKEGQNVTLSCEQNLNHDAMYWYRQDPGQGLRLIYYSQIVNDFQKGDIAEGYSVSREKKESFPLTVTSAQKNPTAFYLCASSMGLAANTGELFFGEGSRLTVL.